Sequencing of this T cell receptor (beta chain) was carried out in a study of blood T cells in healthy people across ages. Study conclusions and caveats: The study could not conclusively compare naive and antigen-experienced cells, given its unsorted PBMCs.

CDR3 size: 14 residues. Germline V gives CDR1 MNHEY, CDR2 SVGEGT. The V end lost 8 bases, the J end lost 6 bases, and 17 bases lay between the germline ends. A second PCR, run for roughly 7 to 11 cycles, used a sample-barcoded 5' primer plus a J-beta primer mix. Every cDNA was tagged by a template-switch adaptor with 12 random nucleotides. Every sample returned 2.5 million or more CDR3-containing paired-end reads. TCRdb re-called the 5' RACE reads through MiXCR, storing one row per CDR3 protein. The data show 650,000 to 1,000,000 distinct CDR3 sequences, 30% to 45% seen once. Donation came from healthy Caucasian individuals in Russia who were aged about 6 to 90. Details on this clonotype: The antigen remains unidentified.

Sample: blood. The sequence came from a man aged 18 to 30 in good health. This chain links TRBV6-2 or TRBV6-3 with TRBJ2-1; D may be TRBD2 (6 bases). CDR3 coding DNA: TGTGCCAGCGGCAGGGAGGTGGCCTCCAATGAGCAGTTCTTC. Protein: CASGREVASNEQFF.